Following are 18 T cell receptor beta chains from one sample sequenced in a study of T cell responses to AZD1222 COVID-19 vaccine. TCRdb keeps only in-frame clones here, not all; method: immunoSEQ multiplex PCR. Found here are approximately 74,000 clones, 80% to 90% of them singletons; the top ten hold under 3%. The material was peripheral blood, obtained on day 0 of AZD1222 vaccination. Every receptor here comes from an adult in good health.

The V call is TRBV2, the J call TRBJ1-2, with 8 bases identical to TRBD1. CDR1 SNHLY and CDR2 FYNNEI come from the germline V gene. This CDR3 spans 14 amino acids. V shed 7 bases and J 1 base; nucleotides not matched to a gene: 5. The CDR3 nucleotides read TGTGCCAGCAACCCCGGACAGGGTAACTATGGCTACACCTTC. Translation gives CASNPGQGNYGYTF.

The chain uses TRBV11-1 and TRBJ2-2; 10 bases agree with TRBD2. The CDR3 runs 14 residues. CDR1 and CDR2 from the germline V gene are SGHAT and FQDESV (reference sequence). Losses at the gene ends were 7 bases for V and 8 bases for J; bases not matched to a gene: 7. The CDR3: CASIQREGRGELFF. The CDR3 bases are TGTGCCAGCATCCAGCGGGAGGGCCGAGGGGAGCTGTTTTTT.

In DNA form, the CDR3 reads TGTGCCACCAGCAGAGACAGGTTTACTAACTATGGCTACACCTTC. Translated, it gives CATSRDRFTNYGYTF. The chain combines TRBV15 with TRBJ1-2; D remains unclear. The CDR3 has 15 amino acids. V lost 0 bases, J lost 0 bases, and 8 bases lay in between. The germline V gene encodes CDR1 LNHNV and CDR2 YYDKDF (reference sequence).

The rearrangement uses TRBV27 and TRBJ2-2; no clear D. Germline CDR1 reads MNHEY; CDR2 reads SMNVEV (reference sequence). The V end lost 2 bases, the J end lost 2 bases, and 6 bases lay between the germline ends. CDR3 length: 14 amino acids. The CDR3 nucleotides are TGTGCCAGCAGTTTAGGGCAAAACACCGGGGAGCTGTTTTTT. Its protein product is CASSLGQNTGELFF.

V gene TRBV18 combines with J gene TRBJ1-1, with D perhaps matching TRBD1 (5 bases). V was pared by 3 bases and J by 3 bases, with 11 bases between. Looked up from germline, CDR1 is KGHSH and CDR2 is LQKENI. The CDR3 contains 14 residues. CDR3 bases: TGTGCCAGCTCACCCGACGGGGGGGACACTGAAGCTTTCTTT. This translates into CASSPDGGDTEAFF.

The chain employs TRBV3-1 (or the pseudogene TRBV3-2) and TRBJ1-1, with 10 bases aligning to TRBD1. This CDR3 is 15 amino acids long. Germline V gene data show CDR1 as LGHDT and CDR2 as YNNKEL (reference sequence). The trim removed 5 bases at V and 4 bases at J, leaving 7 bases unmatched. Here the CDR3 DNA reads TGTGCCAGCAGCAAGACAGGGGGCGGGGGCACTGAAGCTTTCTTT. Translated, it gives CASSKTGGGGTEAFF.

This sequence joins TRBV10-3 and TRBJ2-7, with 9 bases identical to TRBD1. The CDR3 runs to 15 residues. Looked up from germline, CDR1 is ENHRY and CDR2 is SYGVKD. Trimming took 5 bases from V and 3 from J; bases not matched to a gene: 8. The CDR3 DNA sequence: TGTGCCATCAGTACGGGACAGGGTCGGGGCTACGAGCAGTACTTC. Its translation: CAISTGQGRGYEQYF.

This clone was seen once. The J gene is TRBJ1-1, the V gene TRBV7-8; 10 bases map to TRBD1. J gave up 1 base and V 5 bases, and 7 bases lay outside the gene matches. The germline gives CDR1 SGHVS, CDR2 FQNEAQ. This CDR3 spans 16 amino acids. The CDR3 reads CASSPWTGGANTEAFF. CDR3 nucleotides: TGTGCCAGCAGCCCCTGGACAGGGGGTGCGAACACTGAAGCTTTCTTT.

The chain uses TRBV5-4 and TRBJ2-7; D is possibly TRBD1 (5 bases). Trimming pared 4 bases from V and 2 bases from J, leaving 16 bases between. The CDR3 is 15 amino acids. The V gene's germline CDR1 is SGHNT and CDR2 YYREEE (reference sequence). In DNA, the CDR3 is TGTGCCAGCAGCCCTAACCAAGGGGCCCCCTACGAGCAGTACTTC. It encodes CASSPNQGAPYEQYF.

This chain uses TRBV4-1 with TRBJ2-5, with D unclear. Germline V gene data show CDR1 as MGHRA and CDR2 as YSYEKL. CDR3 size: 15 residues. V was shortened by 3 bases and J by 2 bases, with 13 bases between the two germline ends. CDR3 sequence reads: CASSQLRLQQETQYF. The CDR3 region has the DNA TGCGCCAGCAGCCAGTTAAGACTTCAACAAGAGACCCAGTACTTC.

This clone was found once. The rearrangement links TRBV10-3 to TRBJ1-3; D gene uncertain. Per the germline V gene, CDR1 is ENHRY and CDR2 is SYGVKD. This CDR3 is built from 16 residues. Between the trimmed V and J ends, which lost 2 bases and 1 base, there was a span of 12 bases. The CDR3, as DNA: TGTGCCATCAGTGAGGTCATGGGGTCTTCTGGAAACACCATATATTTT. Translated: CAISEVMGSSGNTIYF.

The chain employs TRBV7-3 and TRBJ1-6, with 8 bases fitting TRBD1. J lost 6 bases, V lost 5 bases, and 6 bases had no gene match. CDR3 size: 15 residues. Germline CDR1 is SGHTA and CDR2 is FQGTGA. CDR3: CASSRTGGGNSPLHF. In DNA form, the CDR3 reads TGTGCCAGCAGCCGTACAGGGGGGGGTAATTCACCCCTCCACTTT. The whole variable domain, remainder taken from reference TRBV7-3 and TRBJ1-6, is GAGVSQTPSNKVTEKGKYVELRCDPISGHTALYWYRQSLGQGPEFLIYFQGTGAADDSGLPNDRFFAVRPEGSVSTLKIQRTERGDSAVYLCASSRTGGGNSPLHFGNGTRLTVT.

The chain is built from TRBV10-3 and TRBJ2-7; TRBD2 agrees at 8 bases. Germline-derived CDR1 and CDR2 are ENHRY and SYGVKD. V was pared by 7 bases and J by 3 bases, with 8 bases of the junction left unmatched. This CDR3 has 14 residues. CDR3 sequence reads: CAIKPGLAGYEQYF. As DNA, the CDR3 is TGTGCCATCAAACCCGGCCTAGCGGGCTACGAGCAGTACTTC.

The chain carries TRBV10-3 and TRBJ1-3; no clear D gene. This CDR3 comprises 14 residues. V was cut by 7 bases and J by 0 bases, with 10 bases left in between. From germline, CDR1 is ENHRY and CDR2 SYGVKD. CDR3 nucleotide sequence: TGTGCCATCAAGGCCTCAGGCTCTGGAAACACCATATATTTT. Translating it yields CAIKASGSGNTIYF.

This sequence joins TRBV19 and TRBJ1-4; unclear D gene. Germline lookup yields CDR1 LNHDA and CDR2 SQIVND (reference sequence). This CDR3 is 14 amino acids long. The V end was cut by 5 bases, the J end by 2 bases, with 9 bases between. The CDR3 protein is CASSVGPTNEKLFF. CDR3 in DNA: TGTGCCAGTAGTGTAGGACCGACTAATGAAAAACTGTTTTTT.

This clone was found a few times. The CDR3: CASNPGRRPLEQYF. The CDR3 nucleotides read TGTGCCAGCAATCCGGGACGGCGTCCCCTCGAGCAGTACTTC. The chain combines TRBV28 with TRBJ2-7; the D call may be TRBD1 or TRBD2 (5 bases each). V lost 7 bases and J lost 6, with 19 bases in between. The CDR3 runs to 14 residues. The germline CDR1 and CDR2 sequences are MDHEN and SYDVKM.

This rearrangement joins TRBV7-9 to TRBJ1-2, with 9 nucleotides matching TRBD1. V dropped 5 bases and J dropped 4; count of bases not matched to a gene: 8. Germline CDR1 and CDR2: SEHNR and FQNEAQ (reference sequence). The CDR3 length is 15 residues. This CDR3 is CASSGTGGSLYGYTF. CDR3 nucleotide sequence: TGTGCCAGCAGCGGAACAGGGGGCTCCCTCTATGGCTACACCTTC.

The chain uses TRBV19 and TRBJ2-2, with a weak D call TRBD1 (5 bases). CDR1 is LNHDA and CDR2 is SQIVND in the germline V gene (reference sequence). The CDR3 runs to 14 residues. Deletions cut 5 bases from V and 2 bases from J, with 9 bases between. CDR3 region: CASSARANTGELFF. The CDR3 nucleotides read TGTGCCAGTAGTGCCAGGGCCAACACCGGGGAGCTGTTTTTT.